This TCR beta chain was identified in a study of T cell responses to AZD1222 COVID-19 vaccine. Findings and limits, study-wide: Most donors were white British, females outnumbered males, and clonal diversity was possibly underestimated.

Measured with immunoSEQ multiplex PCR; TCRdb has only the in-frame clones, and not every one. The table has 150,000 to 200,000 clones, approximately 94% seen once; the top ten hold roughly 1.7%. Trimming pared 5 bases from V and 0 bases from J, leaving 11 bases between. The CDR3 has 15 residues. CDR1 is LNHDA and CDR2 is SQIVND in the germline V gene (reference sequence). Note on this clone: Its matching antigen is unknown.

The receptor was isolated from an adult who received the AZD1222 COVID-19 vaccine. The chain combines TRBV19 with TRBJ1-5; D unclear. Material: peripheral blood, obtained 28 days after the second AZD1222 dose. CDR3 region: CASSGRLYSNQPQHF. DNA of the CDR3: TGTGCCAGTAGTGGTAGGCTTTATAGCAATCAGCCCCAGCATTTT.